This T cell receptor beta chain derives from a study of T cell changes during pregnancy in multiple sclerosis. Measured with immunoSEQ multiplex PCR; TCRdb has only the in-frame clones, and not every one. Of about 77,000 clones in the sample, about 89% were seen once. The CDR3 length is 17 residues. Germline values: CDR1 SGHTA, CDR2 FQGTGA. With V trimmed by 3 bases and J by 5 bases, 10 bases remained unmatched. This clone was seen just once. The clonotype was recovered from a female donor with multiple sclerosis, enrolled in a pregnancy study. The rearrangement joins TRBV7-3 to TRBJ2-1; 10 nucleotides agree with TRBD1. The sequencing used peripheral blood, collected before pregnancy. Here the CDR3 DNA reads TGTGCCAGCAGCTTCGAGACAGGGGGCTTTTTGAACAATGAGCAGTTCTTC. It specifies CASSFETGGFLNNEQFF.